Each of the 5 T cell receptor beta chains below was sequenced from the same sample in a study of Ad26.COV2.S vaccination and SARS-CoV-2 variants. TCRdb's copy holds only in-frame clones and misses some; the assay was immunoSEQ multiplex PCR. The profile shows hundreds of thousands of clones, around nine tenths of them singletons. Treatment described: about 20 received Ad26.COV2.S at low or high dose, single or two shots; about 5 received placebo; per-sample allocation not given. After the first vaccine or placebo injection, samples were drawn on day 63. This material consisted of peripheral blood, taken in a trial of Ad26.COV2.S vaccine versus placebo. Receptor source: a person aged 18-65 years who received the Ad26.COV2.S COVID-19 vaccine or a placebo.

The V call is TRBV5-6, the J call TRBJ2-5; 9 bases map to TRBD2. V lost 3 bases and J lost 2; bases outside the gene matches: 11. This CDR3 region has 17 residues. Germline CDR1 is SGHDT and CDR2 is YYEEEE. The CDR3 DNA is TGTGCCAGCAGCTCCTTCGGAGCGGGGGGCGGTCAAGAGACCCAGTACTTC. Translated, it gives CASSSFGAGGGQETQYF.

The chain has TRBV7-8 and TRBJ1-1, with unresolved D. V gave up 1 base and J gave up 5 bases, with 11 bases separating them. The CDR3 is made up of 14 amino acids. Looked up from germline, CDR1 is SGHVS and CDR2 is FQNEAQ. In DNA form, the CDR3 reads TGTGCCAGCAGCTTAGGTACAGTTAAAACTGAAGCTTTCTTT. It encodes CASSLGTVKTEAFF.

The chain links TRBV27 to TRBJ2-7; 11 bases align to TRBD1. With 4 bases clipped from V and 4 bases from J, the junction kept 6 bases outside the gene matches. The length of the CDR3 is 15 residues. Germline loops: CDR1 MNHEY, CDR2 SMNVEV (reference sequence). The CDR3 region is CASSSWDRGYYEQYF. The DNA of the CDR3 is TGTGCCAGCAGTTCTTGGGACAGGGGGTATTACGAGCAGTACTTC.

V and J are TRBV7-9 and TRBJ2-5, with D possibly TRBD2 on 5 matching bases. V was cut by 2 bases and J by 4 bases, with 11 bases left in between. This CDR3 has 14 residues. Germline assignment: CDR1 SEHNR and CDR2 FQNEAQ (reference sequence). This CDR3 is CASSLNNEGETQYF. DNA of the CDR3: TGTGCCAGCAGCTTAAATAACGAGGGAGAGACCCAGTACTTC.

This chain connects TRBV11-2 to TRBJ2-3; a weak D match, TRBD1 (5 bases). From germline, CDR1 is SGHAT and CDR2 FQNNGV. The CDR3 has 14 amino acids. Trimming took 1 base from V and 6 from J, leaving 11 bases between them. CDR3 protein: CASSLGQGWDTQYF. The DNA for the CDR3 is TGTGCCAGCAGCTTAGGGCAGGGATGGGATACGCAGTATTTT.